The 15 T cell receptor beta chains in this list originate from one sample, sequenced in a study of memory CD4+ T cells and cytomegalovirus serostatus. Measured with immunoSEQ multiplex PCR; TCRdb has only the in-frame clones, and not every one. This repertoire shows about 75,000 clones, 75% to 85% found once; its top ten account for 2.6%. Single viable CD3+CD4+CD8-CD45RO+ cells were sorted as the memory CD4+ T cells. Sequenced material: memory CD4+ T cells from blood. The receptor set was obtained from an adult in good health and CMV-seropositive.

About this clone itself: At one end, the junction sequence differs from germline, possibly due to a read error. The genes are TRBV30 and TRBJ2-2; 7 nucleotides match TRBD2. CDR3 length equals 13 residues. CDR1 is GTSNPN and CDR2 is SVGIG in the germline V gene (reference sequence). The CDR3 loop reads CALRGIPTGGLFF. In nucleotides, the CDR3 is TGTGCCTTGCGGGGGATTCCCACCGGGGGGCTGTTTTTT.

As concerns this clone: Other DNA sequences in the same sample also yield this CDR3. The chain carries TRBV7-2 and TRBJ1-1; a weak D match, TRBD1 (6 bases). There are 13 residues in the CDR3. Deletions cut 3 bases from V and 5 bases from J, with 10 bases between. Germline V lookup: CDR1 SGHTA, CDR2 FQGNSA. CDR3 region: CASSFDRRTEAFF. CDR3 coding DNA: TGTGCCAGCAGCTTCGACAGGCGAACTGAAGCTTTCTTT.

The chain combines TRBV5-1 with TRBJ2-3, with 8 bases that match TRBD1. This CDR3 has 16 amino acids. Per germline, CDR1 SGHRS and CDR2 YFSETQ. Germline trimming cut 3 bases from V and 1 base from J; bases unmatched to any gene: 7. CDR3 DNA: TGCGCCAGCAGCTCCTCCGGGACAGGAGGCACAGATACGCAGTATTTT. This encodes CASSSSGTGGTDTQYF. Full variable domain (rest looked up from reference TRBV5-1 and TRBJ2-3): KAGVTQTPRYLIKTRGQQVTLSCSPISGHRSVSWYQQTPGQGLQFLFEYFSETQRNKGNFPGRFSGRQFSNSRSEMNVSTLELGDSALYLCASSSSGTGGTDTQYFGPGTRLTVL.

The chain combines TRBV10-3 with TRBJ2-3; D is unresolved. V lost 2 bases, J lost 6 bases, and 6 bases lay in between. Germline V gives CDR1 ENHRY, CDR2 SYGVKD. This CDR3 is 12 amino acids long. CDR3 residues: CAISETRDTQYF. The CDR3 coding sequence is TGTGCCATCAGTGAGACGCGGGATACGCAGTATTTT.

This chain connects TRBV28 to TRBJ1-5; 9 nucleotides line up with TRBD1. CDR3 length: 16 residues. The germline V gene has CDR1 MDHEN and CDR2 SYDVKM. Trimming cost V 2 bases and J 7 bases; bases outside gene matches: 9. CDR3 in DNA: TGTGCCAGCAGTTTAGGGCTCCGGGACAGGGCGCAGCCCCAGCATTTT. It translates to CASSLGLRDRAQPQHF. Drawing the rest from reference TRBV28 and TRBJ1-5, the complete variable domain is DVKVTQSSRYLVKRTGEKVFLECVQDMDHENMFWYRQDPGLGLRLIYFSYDVKMKEKGDIPEGYSVSREKKERFSLILESASTNQTSMYLCASSLGLRDRAQPQHFGDGTRLSIL.

This clone has a handful of counts. The chain is built from TRBV5-4 and TRBJ2-3, with 9 bases lining up with TRBD2. Germline CDR1 reads SGHNT; CDR2 reads YYREEE (reference sequence). J gave up 1 base and V 4 bases, and 1 base lay outside the gene matches. The CDR3 loop spans 14 amino acids. CDR3 nucleotide sequence: TGTGCCAGCAGCGCGGGAGGGGGCACAGATACGCAGTATTTT. Translating gives CASSAGGGTDTQYF.

The chain links TRBV6-6 to TRBJ1-2; no reliable D call. The germline CDR1 and CDR2 sequences are MNHNY and SVGAGI (reference sequence). The CDR3 is made up of 15 amino acids. Trimming took off 7 bases at V and 1 base at J, with 16 bases between the two ends. The CDR3 nucleotides are TGTGCCAGCAAAATAGCCGGTCGCTATAACTATGGCTACACCTTC. Translation gives CASKIAGRYNYGYTF.

The chain combines TRBV6-6 with TRBJ2-1; 12 bases are a match to TRBD2. This CDR3 region has 13 residues. Per the germline V gene, CDR1 is MNHNY and CDR2 is SVGAGI (reference sequence). The junction had 10 bases not matched to a gene; V was cut back by 6 bases and J by 16 bases. The CDR3 region is CASSSTSGGLGFF. The CDR3 bases are TGTGCCAGCAGCTCGACTAGCGGGGGATTAGGCTTCTTC.

This chain links TRBV18 with TRBJ1-1; unclear D gene. From germline, CDR1 is KGHSH and CDR2 LQKENI. V lost 4 bases and J 1 base, leaving 16 bases between the germline ends. The CDR3 contains 16 residues. The CDR3 protein is CASSLTGFGENTEAFF. DNA of the CDR3: TGTGCCAGCTCACTCACGGGGTTTGGGGAGAACACTGAAGCTTTCTTT. Complete variable domain (other parts from reference TRBV18 and TRBJ1-1): NAGVMQNPRHLVRRRGQEARLRCSPMKGHSHVYWYRQLPEEGLKFMVYLQKENIIDESGMPKERFSAEFPKEGPSILRIQQVVRGDSAAYFCASSLTGFGENTEAFFGQGTRLTVV.

The chain is built from TRBV18 and TRBJ2-1; maybe TRBD2 (6 bases). Between the trimmed V and J ends, which lost 4 bases and 7 bases, there was a span of 11 bases. The CDR3 is 13 amino acids. Germline-derived CDR1 and CDR2 are KGHSH and LQKENI. The CDR3 nucleotides are TGTGCCAGCTCACTAGCTAGCGAGAATGAGCAGTTCTTC. Its protein product is CASSLASENEQFF.

The chain combines TRBV6-1 with TRBJ2-5; 7 nucleotides match TRBD1. Germline CDR1 is MNHNS and CDR2 is SASEGT. With 6 bases clipped from V and 7 bases from J, the junction kept 5 bases outside the gene matches. This CDR3 contains 12 residues. The chain's CDR3 is CASRLDRVTQYF. Here the CDR3 DNA reads TGTGCCAGCAGGCTTGACAGGGTGACCCAGTACTTC.

This chain links TRBV9 with TRBJ2-1; D is unresolved. V gave up 1 base and J gave up 0 bases, with 8 bases separating them. CDR3 length: 15 amino acids. The germline V gene encodes CDR1 SGDLS and CDR2 YYNGEE. CDR3 protein: CASSVRLSSYNEQFF. Here the CDR3 DNA reads TGTGCCAGCAGCGTACGGCTGAGCTCCTACAATGAGCAGTTCTTC.

The chain combines TRBV10-1 with TRBJ2-1, with 13 bases aligning to TRBD2. The CDR3 runs to 18 residues. With V trimmed by 4 bases and J by 7 bases, 13 bases remained unmatched. The V gene's germline CDR1 is WNHNN and CDR2 SYGVQD (reference sequence). This CDR3 is CASSGLRLAGGPTNEQFF. Written as DNA, the CDR3 is TGCGCCAGCAGTGGGCTTCGACTAGCGGGGGGCCCGACTAATGAGCAGTTCTTC.

In nucleotides, the CDR3 is TGCAGCTGGGGGGAGGGGAAGCAGTTCTTC. It codes for CSWGEGKQFF. The chain recombines TRBV20-1 with TRBJ2-1, with 7 bases aligning to TRBD2. This CDR3 has 10 residues. The germline V gene encodes CDR1 DFQATT and CDR2 SNEGSKA (reference sequence).

The chain carries TRBV5-8 and TRBJ1-5; 7 bases are a match to TRBD1. Per germline, CDR1 SGHTS and CDR2 YDEGEE. The CDR3 runs 15 residues. V lost 0 bases, J lost 4 bases, and 4 bases stayed unmatched. The CDR3 loop reads CASSLEQGENQPQHF. The CDR3 bases are TGTGCCAGCAGCTTGGAGCAGGGGGAAAATCAGCCCCAGCATTTT. Full variable domain (rest looked up from reference TRBV5-8 and TRBJ1-5): EAGVTQSPTHLIKTRGQQATLRCSPISGHTSVYWYQQALGLGLQFLLWYDEGEERNRGNFPPRFSGRQFPNYSSELNVNALELEDSALYLCASSLEQGENQPQHFGDGTRLSIL.